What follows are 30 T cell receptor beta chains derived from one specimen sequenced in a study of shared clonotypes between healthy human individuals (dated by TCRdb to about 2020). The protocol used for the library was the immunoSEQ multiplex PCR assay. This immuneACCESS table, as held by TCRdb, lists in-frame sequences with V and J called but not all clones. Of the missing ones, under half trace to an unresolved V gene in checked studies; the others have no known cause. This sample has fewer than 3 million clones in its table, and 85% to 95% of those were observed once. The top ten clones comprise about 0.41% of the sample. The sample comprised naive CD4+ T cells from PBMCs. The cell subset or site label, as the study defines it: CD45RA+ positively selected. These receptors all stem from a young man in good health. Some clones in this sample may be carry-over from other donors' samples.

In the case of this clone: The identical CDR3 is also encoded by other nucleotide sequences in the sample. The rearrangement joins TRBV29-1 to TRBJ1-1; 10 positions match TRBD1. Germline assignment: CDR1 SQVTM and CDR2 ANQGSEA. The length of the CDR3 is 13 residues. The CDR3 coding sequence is TGCAGTGTTCCCGGGACAGGGGTAACTGAAGCTTTCTTT. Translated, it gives CSVPGTGVTEAFF.

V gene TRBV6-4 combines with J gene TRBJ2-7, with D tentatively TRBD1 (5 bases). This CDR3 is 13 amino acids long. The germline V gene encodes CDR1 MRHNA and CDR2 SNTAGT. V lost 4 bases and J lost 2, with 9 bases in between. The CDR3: CASSGQPTYEQYF. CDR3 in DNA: TGTGCCAGCAGTGGACAGCCCACCTACGAGCAGTACTTC.

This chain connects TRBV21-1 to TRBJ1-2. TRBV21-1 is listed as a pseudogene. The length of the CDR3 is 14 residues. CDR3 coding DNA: TGTGCCAGCTACCACAGGAGGAGGAGGCATGGCTACACCTTC. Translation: CASYHRRRRHGYTF.

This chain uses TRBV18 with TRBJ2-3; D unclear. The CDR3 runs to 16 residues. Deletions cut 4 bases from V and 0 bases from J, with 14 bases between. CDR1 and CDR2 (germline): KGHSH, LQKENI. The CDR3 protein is CASSQGLRSSTDTQYF. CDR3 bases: TGTGCCAGCTCACAAGGTCTAAGAAGTAGCACAGATACGCAGTATTTT.

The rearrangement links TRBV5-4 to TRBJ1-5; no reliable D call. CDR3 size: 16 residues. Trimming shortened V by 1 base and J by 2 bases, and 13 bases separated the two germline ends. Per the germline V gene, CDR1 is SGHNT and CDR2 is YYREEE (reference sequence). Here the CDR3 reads CASSLTMGGRNQPQHF. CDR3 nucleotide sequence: TGTGCCAGCAGCTTGACGATGGGCGGACGCAATCAGCCCCAGCATTTT.

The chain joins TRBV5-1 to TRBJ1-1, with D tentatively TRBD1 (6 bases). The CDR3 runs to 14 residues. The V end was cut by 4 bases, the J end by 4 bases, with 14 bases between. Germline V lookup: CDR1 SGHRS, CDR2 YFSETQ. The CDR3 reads CASSPGTMVTEAFF. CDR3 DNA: TGCGCCAGCAGCCCCGGGACAATGGTCACTGAAGCTTTCTTT.

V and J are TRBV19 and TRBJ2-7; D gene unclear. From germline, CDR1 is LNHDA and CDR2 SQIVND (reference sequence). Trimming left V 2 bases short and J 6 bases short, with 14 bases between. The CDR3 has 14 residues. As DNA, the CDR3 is TGTGCCAGTAGTATACCCGGTTGGTCGCGCGAGCAGTACTTC. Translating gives CASSIPGWSREQYF.

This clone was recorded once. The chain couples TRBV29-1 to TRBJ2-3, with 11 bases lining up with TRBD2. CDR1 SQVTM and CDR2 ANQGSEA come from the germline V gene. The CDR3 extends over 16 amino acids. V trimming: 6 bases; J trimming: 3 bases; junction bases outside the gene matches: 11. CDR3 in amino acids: CSVAGTSGGGTDTQYF. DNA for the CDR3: TGCAGCGTGGCCGGGACTAGCGGCGGAGGGACAGATACGCAGTATTTT.

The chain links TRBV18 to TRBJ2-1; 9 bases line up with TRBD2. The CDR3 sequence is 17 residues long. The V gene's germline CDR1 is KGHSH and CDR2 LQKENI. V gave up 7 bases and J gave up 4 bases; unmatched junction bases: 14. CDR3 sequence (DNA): TGTGCCAGCTGGAACTCGCGGACTAGCGCTATTTACAATGAGCAGTTCTTC. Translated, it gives CASWNSRTSAIYNEQFF.

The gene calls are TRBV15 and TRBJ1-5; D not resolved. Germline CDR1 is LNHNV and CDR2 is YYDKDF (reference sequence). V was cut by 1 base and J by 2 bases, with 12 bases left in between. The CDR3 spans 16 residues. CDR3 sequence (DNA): TGTGCCACCAGCAGAGCCCCCCCATACCGCAATCAGCCCCAGCATTTT. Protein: CATSRAPPYRNQPQHF. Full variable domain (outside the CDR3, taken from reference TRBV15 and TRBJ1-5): DAMVIQNPRYQVTQFGKPVTLSCSQTLNHNVMYWYQQKSSQAPKLLFHYYDKDFNNEADTPDNFQSRRPNTSFCFLDIRSPGLGDTAMYLCATSRAPPYRNQPQHFGDGTRLSIL.

CDR3 region: CASTERGKAFF. CDR3 sequence (DNA): TGTGCCAGTACCGAAAGGGGGAAAGCTTTCTTT. This chain joins TRBV19 and TRBJ1-1; D possibly corresponds to TRBD1 (6 bases). From germline, CDR1 is LNHDA and CDR2 SQIVND (reference sequence). V lost 7 bases and J lost 9, with 12 bases in between. CDR3 size: 11 residues.

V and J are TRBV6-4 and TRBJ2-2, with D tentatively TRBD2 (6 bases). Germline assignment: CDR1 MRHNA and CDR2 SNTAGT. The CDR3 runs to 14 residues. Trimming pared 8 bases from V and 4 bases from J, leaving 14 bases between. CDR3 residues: CASSKEAGTGELFF. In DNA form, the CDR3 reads TGTGCCAGCTCTAAGGAAGCGGGCACCGGGGAGCTGTTTTTT.

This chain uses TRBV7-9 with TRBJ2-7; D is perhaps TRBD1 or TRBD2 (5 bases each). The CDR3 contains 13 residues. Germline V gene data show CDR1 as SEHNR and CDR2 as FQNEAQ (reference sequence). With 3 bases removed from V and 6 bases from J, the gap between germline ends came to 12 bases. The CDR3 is CASSFGLGGEQYF. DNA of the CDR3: TGTGCCAGCAGCTTTGGTCTTGGGGGCGAGCAGTACTTC.

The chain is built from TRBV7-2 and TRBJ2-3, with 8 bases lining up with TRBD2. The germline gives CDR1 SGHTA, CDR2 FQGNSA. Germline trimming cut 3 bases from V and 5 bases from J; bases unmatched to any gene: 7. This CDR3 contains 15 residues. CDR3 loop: CASSFRSGSGDTQYF. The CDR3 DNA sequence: TGTGCCAGCAGCTTCAGGAGCGGGAGCGGAGATACGCAGTATTTT.

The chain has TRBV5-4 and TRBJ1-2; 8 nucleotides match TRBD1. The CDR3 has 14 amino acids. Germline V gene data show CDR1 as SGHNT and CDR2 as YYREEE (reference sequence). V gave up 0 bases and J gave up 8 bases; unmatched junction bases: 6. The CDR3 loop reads CASSLVRTGIGYTF. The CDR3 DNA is TGTGCCAGCAGCTTGGTTAGGACAGGGATCGGCTACACCTTC.

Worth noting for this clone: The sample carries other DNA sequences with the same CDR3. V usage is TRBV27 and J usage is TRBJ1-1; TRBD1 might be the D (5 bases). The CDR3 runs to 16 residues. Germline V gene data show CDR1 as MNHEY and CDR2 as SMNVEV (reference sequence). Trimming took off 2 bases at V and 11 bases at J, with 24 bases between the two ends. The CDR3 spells CASSLDWRGIKGGAFF. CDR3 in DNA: TGTGCCAGCAGTTTAGATTGGAGGGGAATCAAAGGTGGGGCTTTCTTT.

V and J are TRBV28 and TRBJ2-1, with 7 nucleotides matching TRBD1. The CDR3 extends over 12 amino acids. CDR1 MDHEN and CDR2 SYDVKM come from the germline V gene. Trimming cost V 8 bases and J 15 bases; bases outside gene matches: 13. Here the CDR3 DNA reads TGTGCCAGCGGAAGACAGGGAGACTATTGGTTCTTC. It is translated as CASGRQGDYWFF. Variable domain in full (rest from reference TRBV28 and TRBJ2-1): DVKVTQSSRYLVKRTGEKVFLECVQDMDHENMFWYRQDPGLGLRLIYFSYDVKMKEKGDIPEGYSVSREKKERFSLILESASTNQTSMYLCASGRQGDYWFFGPGTRLTVL.

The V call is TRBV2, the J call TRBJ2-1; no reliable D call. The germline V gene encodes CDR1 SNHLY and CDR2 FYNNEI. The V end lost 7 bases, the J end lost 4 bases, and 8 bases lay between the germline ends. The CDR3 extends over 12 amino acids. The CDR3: CASNGPYNEQFF. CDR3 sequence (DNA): TGTGCCAGCAATGGACCTTACAATGAGCAGTTCTTC.

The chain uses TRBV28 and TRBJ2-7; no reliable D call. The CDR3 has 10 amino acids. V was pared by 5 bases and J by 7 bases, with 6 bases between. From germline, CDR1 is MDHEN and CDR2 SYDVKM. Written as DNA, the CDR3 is TGTGCCAGCAGTCCGGTAGAGCAGTACTTC. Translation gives CASSPVEQYF.

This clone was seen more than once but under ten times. Written as DNA, the CDR3 is TGTGCCAGCTCCTGGGGGTACACTGAAGCTTTCTTT. Residues: CASSWGYTEAFF. The J gene is TRBJ1-1, the V gene TRBV28; tentative D call: TRBD1 (5 bases). CDR1 is MDHEN and CDR2 is SYDVKM in the germline V gene. Trimming took 8 bases from V and 3 from J, leaving 10 bases between them. The CDR3 runs to 12 residues. Looking up the rest from reference TRBV28 and TRBJ1-1 gives the full variable domain: DVKVTQSSRYLVKRTGEKVFLECVQDMDHENMFWYRQDPGLGLRLIYFSYDVKMKEKGDIPEGYSVSREKKERFSLILESASTNQTSMYLCASSWGYTEAFFGQGTRLTVV.

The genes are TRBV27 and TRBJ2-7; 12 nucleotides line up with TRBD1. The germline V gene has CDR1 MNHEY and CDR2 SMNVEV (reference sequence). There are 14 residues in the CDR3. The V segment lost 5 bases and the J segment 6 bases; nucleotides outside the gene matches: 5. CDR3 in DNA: TGTGCCAGCAGTACGGGACAGGGGGCGGGCGAGCAGTACTTC. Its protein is CASSTGQGAGEQYF.

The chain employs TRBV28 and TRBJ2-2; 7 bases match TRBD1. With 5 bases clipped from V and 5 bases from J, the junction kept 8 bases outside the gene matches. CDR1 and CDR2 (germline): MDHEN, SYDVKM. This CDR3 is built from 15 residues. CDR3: CASSQDRVWTGELFF. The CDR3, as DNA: TGTGCCAGCAGTCAAGACAGGGTTTGGACCGGGGAGCTGTTTTTT.

CDR3 nucleotides: TGTGCCAGCCTTCCCTCTGGAGGGAACACCGGGGAGCTGTTTTTT. Translating gives CASLPSGGNTGELFF. V usage is TRBV6-5 and J usage is TRBJ2-2, with D possibly matching TRBD2 (5 bases). The germline V gene encodes CDR1 MNHEY and CDR2 SVGAGI. There are 15 residues in the CDR3. Trimming cost V 8 bases and J 1 base, with 14 bases left between them.

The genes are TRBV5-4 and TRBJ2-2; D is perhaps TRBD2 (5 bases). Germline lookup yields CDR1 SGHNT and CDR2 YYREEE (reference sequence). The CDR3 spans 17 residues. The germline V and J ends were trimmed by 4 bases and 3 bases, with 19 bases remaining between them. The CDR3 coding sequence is TGTGCCAGCAGCACCCAAGCCCAAGCGGAGTACACCGGGGAGCTGTTTTTT. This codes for CASSTQAQAEYTGELFF.

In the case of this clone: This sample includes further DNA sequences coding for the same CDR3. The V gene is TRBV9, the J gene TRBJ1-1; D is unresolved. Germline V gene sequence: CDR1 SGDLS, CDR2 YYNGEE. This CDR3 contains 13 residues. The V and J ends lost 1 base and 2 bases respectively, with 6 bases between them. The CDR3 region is CASSVQLNTEAFF. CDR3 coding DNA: TGTGCCAGCAGCGTACAGTTAAACACTGAAGCTTTCTTT.

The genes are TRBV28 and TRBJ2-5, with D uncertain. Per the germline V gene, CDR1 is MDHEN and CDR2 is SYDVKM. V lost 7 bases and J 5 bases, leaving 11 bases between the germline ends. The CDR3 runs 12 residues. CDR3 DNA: TGTGCCAGCAACCCCCTAGGGGAGACCCAGTACTTC. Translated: CASNPLGETQYF.

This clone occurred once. CDR3 protein: CAWSGLPQGAPQHF. The CDR3, as DNA: TGTGCCTGGAGTGGGTTGCCTCAGGGAGCGCCCCAGCATTTT. The chain links TRBV30 to TRBJ1-5; possible D gene TRBD1, 5 bases. The CDR3 is 14 residues long. V gave up 1 base and J gave up 9 bases, with 16 bases separating them. CDR1 and CDR2 from the germline V gene are GTSNPN and SVGIG (reference sequence).

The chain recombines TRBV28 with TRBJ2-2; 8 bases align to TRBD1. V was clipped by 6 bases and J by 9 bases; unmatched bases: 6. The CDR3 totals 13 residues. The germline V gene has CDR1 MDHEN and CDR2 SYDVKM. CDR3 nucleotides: TGTGCCAGCAGGGACAGGGTAGTAAGGGAGCTGTTTTTT. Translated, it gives CASRDRVVRELFF.

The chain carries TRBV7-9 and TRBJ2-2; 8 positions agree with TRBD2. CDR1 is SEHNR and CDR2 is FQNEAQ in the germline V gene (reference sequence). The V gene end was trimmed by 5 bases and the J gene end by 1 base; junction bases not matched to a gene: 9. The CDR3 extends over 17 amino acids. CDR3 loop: CASSARRGAENTGELFF. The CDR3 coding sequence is TGTGCCAGCAGCGCGAGGCGGGGGGCGGAGAACACCGGGGAGCTGTTTTTT.

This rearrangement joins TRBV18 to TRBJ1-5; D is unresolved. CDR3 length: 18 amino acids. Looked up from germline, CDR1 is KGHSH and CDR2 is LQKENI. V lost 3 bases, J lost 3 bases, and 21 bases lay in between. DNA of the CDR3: TGTGCCAGCTCACCCACCTCGTATAGCCGGAGGGACAATCAGCCCCAGCATTTT. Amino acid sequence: CASSPTSYSRRDNQPQHF. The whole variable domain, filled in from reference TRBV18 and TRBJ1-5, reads NAGVMQNPRHLVRRRGQEARLRCSPMKGHSHVYWYRQLPEEGLKFMVYLQKENIIDESGMPKERFSAEFPKEGPSILRIQQVVRGDSAAYFCASSPTSYSRRDNQPQHFGDGTRLSIL.